These 14 T cell receptor beta chains were sequenced from one sample in a study of a mutant IDH1 vaccine in newly diagnosed glioma. The time point here: week 47, end of study. Every vaccination contained 300 ug of the mutant IDH1 20-mer peptide and was paired with topical imiquimod. Libraries were prepared by immunoSEQ multiplex PCR; TCRdb keeps only in-frame clonotypes and omits some of them. The sample shows 30,000 to 40,000 clones, 87% of them seen only once. These receptors have no identified antigens. The sample consisted of PBMCs, taken from a glioma patient whose treatment included an IDH1 peptide vaccine. The source of these receptors is a woman younger than 45 with glioma.

J is TRBJ2-7 and V is TRBV2; TRBD1 aligns across 12 bases. The germline V gene has CDR1 SNHLY and CDR2 FYNNEI. With V trimmed by 8 bases and J by 6 bases, 11 bases remained unmatched. The CDR3 loop spans 15 amino acids. As DNA, the CDR3 is TGTGCCAGCCGGACGGTAAGGGACAGGGGGCGCGAGCAGTACTTC. Residues: CASRTVRDRGREQYF.

This clone is a singleton in its sample. The chain joins TRBV12-5 to TRBJ1-5; 7 nucleotides align to TRBD1. Germline assignment: CDR1 LGHNT and CDR2 FRNRAP. The CDR3 runs to 16 residues. Trimming cost V 2 bases and J 4 bases; bases outside gene matches: 8. The CDR3 nucleotides are TGTGCTAGTGGTTTGATGGCGAACAGGGGAAATCAGCCCCAGCATTTT. It yields the protein CASGLMANRGNQPQHF.

The rearrangement links TRBV11-2 to TRBJ2-7; D remains ambiguous. CDR3 length: 12 residues. Per germline, CDR1 SGHAT and CDR2 FQNNGV. Trimming pared 7 bases from V and 6 bases from J, leaving 13 bases between. CDR3 residues: CASTHTGIEQYF. CDR3 in DNA: TGTGCCAGCACTCATACGGGCATCGAGCAGTACTTC.

The chain couples TRBV29-1 to TRBJ2-7, with D possibly TRBD2 on 5 matching bases. The V gene lost 7 bases and the J gene lost 2 bases, with 9 bases spanning the gap. This CDR3 is 11 amino acids long. Germline V lookup: CDR1 SQVTM, CDR2 ANQGSEA. The CDR3 is CSGRATYEQYF. Here the CDR3 DNA reads TGCAGCGGGCGGGCCACCTACGAGCAGTACTTC.

The rearrangement uses TRBV4-1 and TRBJ2-7, with TRBD1 as a possible D gene (6 bases). The germline V gene has CDR1 MGHRA and CDR2 YSYEKL. The CDR3 extends over 15 amino acids. Trimming removed 0 bases from V and 4 bases from J, with 13 bases in between. In nucleotides, the CDR3 is TGCGCCAGCAGCCAAGAGAACAGGGTGTCTTACGAGCAGTACTTC. Its protein is CASSQENRVSYEQYF.

The chain couples TRBV27 to TRBJ2-7; D is perhaps TRBD1 or TRBD2 (5 bases each). Trimming took off 6 bases at V and 4 bases at J, with 7 bases between the two ends. The CDR3 runs to 11 residues. Germline V gene lookup returns CDR1 MNHEY and CDR2 SMNVEV (reference sequence). The CDR3 region has the DNA TGTGCCAGCAGCTGGGGGTACGAGCAGTACTTC. As protein: CASSWGYEQYF.

This clone has more than one count but fewer than ten. The gene calls are TRBV5-1 and TRBJ1-2, with a weak D call TRBD1 (5 bases). Trimming removed 3 bases at V and 4 bases at J, with 16 bases between. The CDR3 sequence is 15 residues long. Germline V CDR1 and CDR2: SGHRS, YFSETQ. CDR3 nucleotides: TGCGCCAGCAGCTCGACACTAGGGCAGGGCTATGGCTACACCTTC. Translating it yields CASSSTLGQGYGYTF. Together with reference TRBV5-1 and TRBJ1-2, the CDR3 gives the full variable domain: KAGVTQTPRYLIKTRGQQVTLSCSPISGHRSVSWYQQTPGQGLQFLFEYFSETQRNKGNFPGRFSGRQFSNSRSEMNVSTLELGDSALYLCASSSTLGQGYGYTFGSGTRLTVV.

CDR3 protein: CASSFGQGPEQFF. As DNA, the CDR3 is TGTGCCAGCAGCTTCGGCCAGGGCCCTGAGCAGTTCTTC. This rearrangement joins TRBV7-9 to TRBJ2-1; perhaps TRBD1 as D (5 bases). V gave up 3 bases and J gave up 9 bases, with 12 bases separating them. Per germline, CDR1 SEHNR and CDR2 FQNEAQ (reference sequence). The CDR3 length is 13 residues. The whole variable domain, remainder taken from reference TRBV7-9 and TRBJ2-1, is DTGVSQNPRHKITKRGQNVTFRCDPISEHNRLYWYRQTLGQGPEFLTYFQNEAQLEKSRLLSDRFSAERPKGSFSTLEIQRTEQGDSAMYLCASSFGQGPEQFFGPGTRLTVL.

The chain combines TRBV7-8 with TRBJ2-7; D possibly corresponds to TRBD2 (6 bases). Looked up from germline, CDR1 is SGHVS and CDR2 is FQNEAQ. The CDR3 totals 12 residues. The ends were cut back, 4 bases at V and 3 bases at J, with 7 bases in the middle. CDR3 in DNA: TGTGCCAGCAGCTCGGGACTCTACGAGCAGTACTTC. Translating it yields CASSSGLYEQYF.

V usage is TRBV19 and J usage is TRBJ2-3, with no clear D. Trimming cost V 7 bases and J 2 bases, with 10 bases left between them. CDR3 size: 13 residues. Looked up from germline, CDR1 is LNHDA and CDR2 is SQIVND (reference sequence). This CDR3 reads CASNGRFTDTQYF. DNA for the CDR3: TGTGCCAGTAATGGCAGGTTCACAGATACGCAGTATTTT.

This chain uses TRBV5-1 with TRBJ1-1; D gene unclear. The V end lost 4 bases, the J end lost 3 bases, and 4 bases lay between the germline ends. Germline CDR1 is SGHRS and CDR2 is YFSETQ. This CDR3 contains 11 residues. CDR3 protein: CASSDHTEAFF. The CDR3 nucleotides read TGCGCCAGCAGCGACCACACTGAAGCTTTCTTT. Based on the CDR3 plus reference TRBV5-1 and TRBJ1-1, the full variable domain is KAGVTQTPRYLIKTRGQQVTLSCSPISGHRSVSWYQQTPGQGLQFLFEYFSETQRNKGNFPGRFSGRQFSNSRSEMNVSTLELGDSALYLCASSDHTEAFFGQGTRLTVV.

The V call is TRBV2, the J call TRBJ1-1; 7 positions agree with TRBD1. V trimming: 7 bases; J trimming: 5 bases; junction bases outside the gene matches: 10. The CDR3 totals 14 residues. Per the germline V gene, CDR1 is SNHLY and CDR2 is FYNNEI. The CDR3 spells CASTMTGLATEAFF. Written as DNA, the CDR3 is TGTGCCAGCACCATGACAGGGTTGGCAACTGAAGCTTTCTTT.

This clone came up a few times. The chain combines TRBV11-2 with TRBJ1-2; 9 nucleotides agree with TRBD1. Per germline, CDR1 SGHAT and CDR2 FQNNGV. The V gene end was trimmed by 1 base and the J gene end by 10 bases; junction bases not matched to a gene: 4. This CDR3 contains 13 residues. CDR3 sequence: CASSLGGQGVYTF. In DNA, the CDR3 is TGTGCCAGCAGCTTAGGGGGACAGGGAGTCTACACCTTC.

This clone was counted a single time. The chain links TRBV19 to TRBJ1-2; 8 bases are a match to TRBD1. From germline, CDR1 is LNHDA and CDR2 SQIVND (reference sequence). V dropped 5 bases and J dropped 4; count of bases not matched to a gene: 6. There are 14 residues in the CDR3. The CDR3 bases are TGTGCCAGTAGTCCCATGGACAGGGCCTATGGCTACACCTTC. Translating it yields CASSPMDRAYGYTF.